This TCR beta chain comes out of a study of T-cell memory formation after mild COVID-19. Broader study findings: CD4/CD8 balance characterized clones contracting day 15 to 85, and CD4+ skew characterized later expanders.

To note about this clonotype: The antigen remains undetermined.

TCRdb recomputed calls from the 5' RACE reads with MiXCR, one row per CDR3 protein. This sample has 350,000 to 450,000 distinct CDR3 sequences, with around 19% found just once. The V and J ends lost 6 bases and 5 bases respectively, with 11 bases between them. In germline, CDR1 is DFQATT, CDR2 SNEGSKA (reference sequence). The length of the CDR3 is 12 residues. Sequences were obtained from PBMCs or a T cell subset sorted from them (not recorded which). V is TRBV20-1 and J is TRBJ2-1; D gene unclear. This receptor was identified in an adult woman who had mild COVID-19 (a few samples of this study predate the infection). Cell type and time point are not known. CDR3 bases: TGCAGTGCGGCCCGGCAAAACAATGAGCAGTTCTTC. This codes for CSAARQNNEQFF.